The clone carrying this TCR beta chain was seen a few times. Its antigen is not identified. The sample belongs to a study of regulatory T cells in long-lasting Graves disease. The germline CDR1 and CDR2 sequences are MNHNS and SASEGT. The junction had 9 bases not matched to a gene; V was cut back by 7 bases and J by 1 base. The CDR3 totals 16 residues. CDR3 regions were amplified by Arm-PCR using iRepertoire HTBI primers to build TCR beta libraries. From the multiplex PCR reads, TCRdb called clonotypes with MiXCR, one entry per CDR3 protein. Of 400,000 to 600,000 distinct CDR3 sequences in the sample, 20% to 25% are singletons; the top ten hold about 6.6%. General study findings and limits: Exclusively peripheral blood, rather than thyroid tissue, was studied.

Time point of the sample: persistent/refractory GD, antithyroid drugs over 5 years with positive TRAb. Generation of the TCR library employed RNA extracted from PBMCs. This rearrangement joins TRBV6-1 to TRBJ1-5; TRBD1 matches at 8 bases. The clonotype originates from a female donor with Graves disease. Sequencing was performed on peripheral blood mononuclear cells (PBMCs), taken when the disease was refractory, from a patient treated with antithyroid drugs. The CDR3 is CASKRQGAGSNQPQHF. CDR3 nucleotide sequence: TGTGCCAGCAAGAGGCAGGGGGCCGGGAGCAATCAGCCCCAGCATTTT.